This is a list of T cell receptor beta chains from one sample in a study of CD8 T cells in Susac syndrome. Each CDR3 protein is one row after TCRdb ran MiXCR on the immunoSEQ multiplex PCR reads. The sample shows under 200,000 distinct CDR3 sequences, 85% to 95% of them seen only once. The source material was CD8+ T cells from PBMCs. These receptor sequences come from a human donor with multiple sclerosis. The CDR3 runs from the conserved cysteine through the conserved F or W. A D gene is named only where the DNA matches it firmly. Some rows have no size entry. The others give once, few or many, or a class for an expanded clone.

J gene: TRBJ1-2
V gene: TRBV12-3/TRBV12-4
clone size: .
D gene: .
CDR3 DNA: TGTGCCAGCAGTTTATTGGGTCGAAGCTACACCTTC
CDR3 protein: CASSLLGRSYTF

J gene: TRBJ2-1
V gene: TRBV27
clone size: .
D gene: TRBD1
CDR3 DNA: TGTGCCAGCCTTTCCGGGACAGGTTACAATGAGCAGTTCTTC
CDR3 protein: CASLSGTGYNEQFF

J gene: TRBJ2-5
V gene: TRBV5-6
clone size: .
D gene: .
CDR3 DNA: TGTGCCAGCAGCTTGGCAGACGAGGGGGGCGAGACCCAGTACTTC
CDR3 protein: CASSLADEGGETQYF

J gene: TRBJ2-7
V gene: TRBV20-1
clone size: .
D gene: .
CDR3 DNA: TGCAGTGCTGTGACGGGACGCTCCTACGAGCAGTACTTC
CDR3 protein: CSAVTGRSYEQYF

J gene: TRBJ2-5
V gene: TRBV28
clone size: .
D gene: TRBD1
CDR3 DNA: TGTGCCAGCAGTTTAGTTGCAGGGGGCATAGAGACCCAGTACTTC
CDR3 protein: CASSLVAGGIETQYF

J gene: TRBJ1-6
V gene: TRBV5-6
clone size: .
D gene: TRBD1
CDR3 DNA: TGTGCCAGCAGCTTGGATGCCCAGGGGGCTAATAATTCACCCCTCCACTTT
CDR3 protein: CASSLDAQGANNSPLHF

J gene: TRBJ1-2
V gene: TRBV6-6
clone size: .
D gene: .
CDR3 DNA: TGTGCCAGCACCGTTGGGGGGGGCTACACCTTC
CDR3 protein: CASTVGGGYTF

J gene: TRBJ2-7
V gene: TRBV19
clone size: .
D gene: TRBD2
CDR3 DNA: TGTGCCAGTAGTCCTGGGACTAGGGAGCAGTACTTC
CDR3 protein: CASSPGTREQYF

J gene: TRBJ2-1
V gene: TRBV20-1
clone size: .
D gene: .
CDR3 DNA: TGCAGTGCTAGAGATCTCGGACGTTCCTACAATGAGCAGTTCTTC
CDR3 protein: CSARDLGRSYNEQFF

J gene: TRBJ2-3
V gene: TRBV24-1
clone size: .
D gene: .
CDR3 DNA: TGTGCCACCAGTGCGGCAGATACGCAGTATTTT
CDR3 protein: CATSAADTQYF

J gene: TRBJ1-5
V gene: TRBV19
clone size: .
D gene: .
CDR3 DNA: TGTGCCAGTAGGGCGACAGGTTCCCATCAGCCCCAGCATTTT
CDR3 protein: CASRATGSHQPQHF

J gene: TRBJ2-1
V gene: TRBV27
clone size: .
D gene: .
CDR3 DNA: TGTGCCAGCAGTTTATCAAAGGACAATGAGCAGTTCTTC
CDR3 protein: CASSLSKDNEQFF

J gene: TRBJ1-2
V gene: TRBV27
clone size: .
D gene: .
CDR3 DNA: TGTGCCAGCAGTTGGGGGGCGGGGGGCGATGGCTACACCTTC
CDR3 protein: CASSWGAGGDGYTF

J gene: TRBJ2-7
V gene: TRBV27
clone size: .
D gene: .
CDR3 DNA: TGTGCCAGCTCTCCGGGACCCAACTCCTACGAGCAGTACTTC
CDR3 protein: CASSPGPNSYEQYF

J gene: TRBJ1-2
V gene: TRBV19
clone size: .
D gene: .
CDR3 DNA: TGTGCCAGTAGTATCCCCGGGACCTTGCTCTATGGCTACACCTTC
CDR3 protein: CASSIPGTLLYGYTF

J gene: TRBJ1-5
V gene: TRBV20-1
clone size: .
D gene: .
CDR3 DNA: TGCAGTGCTAGAGGCGACCGATATCAGCCCCAGCATTTT
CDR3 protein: CSARGDRYQPQHF

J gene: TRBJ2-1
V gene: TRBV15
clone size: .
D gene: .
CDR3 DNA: TGTGCCACCAGCAGAGTCTGGTACAATGAGCAGTTCTTC
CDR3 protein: CATSRVWYNEQFF

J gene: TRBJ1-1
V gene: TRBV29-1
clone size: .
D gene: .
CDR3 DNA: TGCAGCGTTCCAACCCCGACTCCGAACACTGAAGCTTTCTTT
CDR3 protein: CSVPTPTPNTEAFF

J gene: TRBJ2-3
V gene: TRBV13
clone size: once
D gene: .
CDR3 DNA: TGTGCCAGCAGCTTACCGGCAGATACGCAGTATTTT
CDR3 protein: CASSLPADTQYF

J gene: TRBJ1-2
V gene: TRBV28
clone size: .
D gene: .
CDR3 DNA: TGTGCCAGCAGTTTAGGACGAGCCCTAGGCTACACCTTC
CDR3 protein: CASSLGRALGYTF

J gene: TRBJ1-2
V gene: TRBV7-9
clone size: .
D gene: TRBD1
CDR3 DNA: TGTGCCAGCAGGTCGGACAGGGACGGCTACACCTTC
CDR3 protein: CASRSDRDGYTF

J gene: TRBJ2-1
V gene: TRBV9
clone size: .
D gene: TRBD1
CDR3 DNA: TGTGCCAGCAGCGGGGCGGACAGGGGGTCCAATGAGCAGTTCTTC
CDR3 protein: CASSGADRGSNEQFF

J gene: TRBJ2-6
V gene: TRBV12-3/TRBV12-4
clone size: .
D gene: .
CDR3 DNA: TGTGCCAGCACCTCCCTCACCGGGGCCAACGTCCTGACTTTC
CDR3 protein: CASTSLTGANVLTF

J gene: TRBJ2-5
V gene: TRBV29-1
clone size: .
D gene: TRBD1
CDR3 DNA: TGCAGCGTTGCCGTATGGGGACAGGGGGCTCCCACCCAGTACTTC
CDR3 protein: CSVAVWGQGAPTQYF

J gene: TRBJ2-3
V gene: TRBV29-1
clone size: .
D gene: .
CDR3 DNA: TGCAGCGTTGAAGATCTTCTTAGTTGGGTCCAACTGTCTTCTAGCACAGATACGCAGTATTTT
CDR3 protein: CSVEDLLSWVQLSSSTDTQYF

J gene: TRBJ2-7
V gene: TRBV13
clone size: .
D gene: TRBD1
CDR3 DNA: TGTGCCACCGCACAGGGGCCCACCTACGAGCAGTACTTC
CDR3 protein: CATAQGPTYEQYF

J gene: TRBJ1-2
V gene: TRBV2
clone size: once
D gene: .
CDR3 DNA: TGTGCCAGCCCCGCAGGGCCTAACTATGGCTACACCTTC
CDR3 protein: CASPAGPNYGYTF